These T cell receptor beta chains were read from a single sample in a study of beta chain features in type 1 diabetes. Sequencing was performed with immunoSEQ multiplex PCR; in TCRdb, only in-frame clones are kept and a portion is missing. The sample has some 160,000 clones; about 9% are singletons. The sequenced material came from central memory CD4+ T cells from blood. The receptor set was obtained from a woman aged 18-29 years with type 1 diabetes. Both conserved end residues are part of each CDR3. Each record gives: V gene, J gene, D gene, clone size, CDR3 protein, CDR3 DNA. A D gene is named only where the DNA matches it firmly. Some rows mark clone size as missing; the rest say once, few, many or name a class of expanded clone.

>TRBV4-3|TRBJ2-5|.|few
CASSQQGNRVETQYF
TGCGCCAGCAGCCAACAGGGGAATCGTGTTGAGACCCAGTACTTC
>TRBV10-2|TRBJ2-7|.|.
CASSLGAREQYF
TGCGCCAGCAGTCTGGGGGCTCGGGAGCAGTACTTC
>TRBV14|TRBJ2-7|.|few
CASKQGGYEQYF
TGTGCCAGTAAGCAAGGCGGCTACGAGCAGTACTTC
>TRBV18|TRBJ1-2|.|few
CASSRGPTTGYGYTF
TGTGCCAGCTCACGAGGGCCGACGACAGGCTATGGCTACACCTTC
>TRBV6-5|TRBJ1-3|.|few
CASRSQVSGNTIYF
TGTGCCAGCAGGTCTCAGGTCTCTGGAAACACCATATATTTT
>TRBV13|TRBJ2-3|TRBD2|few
CASSSRTSGVFGTDTQYF
TGTGCCAGCAGCTCCCGGACTAGCGGGGTCTTTGGCACAGATACGCAGTATTTT
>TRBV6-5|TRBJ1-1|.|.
CASTPGAGRTEAFF
TGTGCCAGCACCCCAGGGGCGGGTCGGACTGAAGCTTTCTTT
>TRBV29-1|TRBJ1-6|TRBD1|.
CSVLQGAGSPLHF
TGCAGCGTCTTACAGGGGGCGGGATCACCCCTCCACTTT
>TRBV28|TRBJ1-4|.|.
CASISNPATNEKLFF
TGTGCCAGCATCTCTAACCCCGCAACTAATGAAAAACTGTTTTTT
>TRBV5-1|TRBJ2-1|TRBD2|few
CASSLAGGLSYNEQFF
TGCGCCAGCAGCTTGGCGGGGGGACTGTCCTACAATGAGCAGTTCTTC
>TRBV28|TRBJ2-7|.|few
CASSLPPKPYEQYF
TGTGCCAGCAGTTTACCCCCCAAGCCCTACGAGCAGTACTTC
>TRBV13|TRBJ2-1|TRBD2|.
CASSLRSGRASDEQFF
TGTGCCAGCAGCTTAAGAAGCGGGAGGGCCTCCGATGAGCAGTTCTTC
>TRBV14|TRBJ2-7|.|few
CASSQSPAEQYF
TGTGCCAGCAGCCAATCTCCAGCGGAGCAGTACTTC
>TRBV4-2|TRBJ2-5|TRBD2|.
CASSTQAGGVETQYF
TGTGCCAGCAGCACTCAAGCGGGAGGCGTGGAGACCCAGTACTTC
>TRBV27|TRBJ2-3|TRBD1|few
CASSQGQGGTQYF
TGTGCCAGCAGTCAGGGACAGGGAGGTACGCAGTATTTT
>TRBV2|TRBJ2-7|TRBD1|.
CASRVEQGVYEQYF
TGTGCCAGCAGGGTCGAGCAGGGGGTATACGAGCAGTACTTC
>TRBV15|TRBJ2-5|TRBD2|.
CATSREQRGGETQYF
TGTGCCACCAGCAGAGAGCAGCGGGGGGGTGAGACCCAGTACTTC
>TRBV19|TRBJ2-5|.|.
CASTSGRETQYF
TGTGCCAGTACCTCAGGCCGGGAGACCCAGTACTTC
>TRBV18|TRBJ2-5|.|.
CASSPYSHQETQYF
TGTGCCAGCTCACCGTACAGCCACCAAGAGACCCAGTACTTC
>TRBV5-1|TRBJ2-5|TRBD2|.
CASSLGPGGGETQYF
TGCGCCAGCAGCTTGGGCCCGGGGGGAGGAGAGACCCAGTACTTC
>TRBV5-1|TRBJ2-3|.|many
CASSPQGGTDTQYF
TGCGCCAGCAGCCCGCAGGGTGGCACAGATACGCAGTATTTT
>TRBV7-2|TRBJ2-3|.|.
CASSLDAIYTDTQYF
TGTGCCAGCAGCTTAGATGCCATCTACACAGATACGCAGTATTTT
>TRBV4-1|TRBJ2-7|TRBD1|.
CASSLEDREYEQYF
TGCGCCAGCAGCCTTGAGGACAGGGAGTACGAGCAGTACTTC
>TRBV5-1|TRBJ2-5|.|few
CASSPDIQETQYF
TGCGCCAGCAGCCCCGACATACAAGAGACCCAGTACTTC
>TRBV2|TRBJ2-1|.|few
CASTPIRGGGSYNEQFF
TGTGCCAGCACCCCCATTAGGGGAGGGGGCTCCTACAATGAGCAGTTCTTC
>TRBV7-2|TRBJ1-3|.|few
CASSSRMGGSGNTIYF
TGTGCCAGCAGCTCGCGGATGGGGGGGTCTGGAAACACCATATATTTT
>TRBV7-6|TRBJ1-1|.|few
CASSTQENTEAFF
TGTGCCAGCAGTACCCAGGAGAACACTGAAGCTTTCTTT
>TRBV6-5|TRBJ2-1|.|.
CASSGGVSYNEQFF
TGTGCCAGCAGCGGAGGAGTTTCTTACAATGAGCAGTTCTTC
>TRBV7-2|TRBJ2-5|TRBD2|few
CASGIAGGFSETQYF
TGTGCCAGCGGGATAGCGGGGGGTTTTTCGGAGACCCAGTACTTC
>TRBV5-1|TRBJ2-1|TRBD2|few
CASSPGRGGRDHNEQFF
TGCGCCAGCAGCCCGGGCAGGGGCGGGAGGGACCACAATGAGCAGTTCTTC